The T cell receptor beta chain described here comes from a study of blood T cells in healthy people across ages. Sample-barcoded 5' priming and a J-beta primer mix drove a second PCR of roughly 6 to 12 cycles. TCRdb used MiXCR to reprocess the 5' RACE reads, holding one entry per CDR3 protein. In the table there are over 950,000 distinct CDR3 sequences, 45% to 60% of which are singletons. The draw of peripheral blood yielded ten milliliters from each donor. The clonotype originates from a woman in her fifties or sixties in good health. Material for sequencing was blood.

CDR3 sequence: CASTDSGSGETQYF. The CDR3 DNA reads as TGTGCCAGCACCGATAGCGGGAGCGGCGAGACCCAGTACTTC. The chain combines TRBV28 with TRBJ2-5; TRBD2 agrees at 9 bases. The length of the CDR3 is 14 residues. Germline CDR1 reads MDHEN; CDR2 reads SYDVKM. V lost 7 bases to trimming and J lost 5 bases; unmatched junction nucleotides: 8.